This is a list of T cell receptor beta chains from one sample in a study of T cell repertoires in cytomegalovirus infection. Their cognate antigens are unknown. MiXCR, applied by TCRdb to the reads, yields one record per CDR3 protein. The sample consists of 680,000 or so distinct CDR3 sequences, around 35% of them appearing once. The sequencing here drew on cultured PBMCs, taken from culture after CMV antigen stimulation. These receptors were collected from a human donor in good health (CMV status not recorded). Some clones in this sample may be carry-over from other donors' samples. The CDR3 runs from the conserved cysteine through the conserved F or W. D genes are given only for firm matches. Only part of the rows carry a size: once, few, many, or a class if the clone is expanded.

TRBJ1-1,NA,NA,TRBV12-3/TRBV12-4,TGTGCCAGCAGCTCAACAGGGATCGCTGAAGCTTTCTTT,CASSSTGIAEAFF
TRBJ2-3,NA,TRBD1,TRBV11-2,TGTGCCAGCAGCTTAGCTGGGACAGGGATCACAGATACGCAGTATTTT,CASSLAGTGITDTQYF
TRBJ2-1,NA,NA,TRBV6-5,TGTGCCAGCAGTTTCCGGAGTCCCCACAATGAGCAGTTCTTC,CASSFRSPHNEQFF
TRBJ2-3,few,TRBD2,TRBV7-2,TGTGCCAGCAGCGGCCGACTAGCGGGGGTGACAGATACGCAGTATTTT,CASSGRLAGVTDTQYF
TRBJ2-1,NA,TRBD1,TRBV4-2,TGTGCCAGCAGCCAAGCTTGGGACAGGGGGCTTAATGAGCAGTTCTTC,CASSQAWDRGLNEQFF
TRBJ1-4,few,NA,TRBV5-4,TGTGCCAGCAGCCCTTCCGACGGAACTAATGAAAAACTGTTTTTT,CASSPSDGTNEKLFF
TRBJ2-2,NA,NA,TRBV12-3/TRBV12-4,TGTGCCAGCACCCGAGCGGACATCGCCACCGGGGAGCTGTTTTTT,CASTRADIATGELFF
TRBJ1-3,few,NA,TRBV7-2,TGTGCCAGCAGCTTACAAGGGTCGGACACCATATATTTT,CASSLQGSDTIYF
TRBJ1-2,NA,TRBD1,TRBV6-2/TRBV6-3,TGTGCCAGCATCCGGACAGGGACTAACTATGGCTACACCTTC,CASIRTGTNYGYTF
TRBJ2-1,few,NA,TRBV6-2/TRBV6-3,TGTGCCGCCACAGTTGGTCCCGTCACTTACAATGAGCAGTTCTTC,CAATVGPVTYNEQFF
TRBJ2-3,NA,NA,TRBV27,TGTGCCAGCCGACGGGGGTACAGCCGCACAGATACGCAGTATTTT,CASRRGYSRTDTQYF
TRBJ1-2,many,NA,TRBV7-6,TGTGCCAGCAGCTTAGGGGGGGAAGGGATGGATGGCTACACCTTC,CASSLGGEGMDGYTF
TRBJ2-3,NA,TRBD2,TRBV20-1,TGCAGTGCTAGACTAGCGGGGCCAGATACGCAGTATTTT,CSARLAGPDTQYF
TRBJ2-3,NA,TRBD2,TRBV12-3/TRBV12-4,TGTGCCAGCAGTTGGACTAGTCCTAGCACAGATACGCAGTATTTT,CASSWTSPSTDTQYF
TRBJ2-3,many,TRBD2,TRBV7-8,TGTGCCAGCAGCTTATTTCTAGCGGGGTCCGCAGATACGCAGTATTTT,CASSLFLAGSADTQYF
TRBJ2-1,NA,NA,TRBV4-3,TGCGCCAGCAGCCAAGCGCGGCCTAATCCAGTCGATGAGCAGTTCTTC,CASSQARPNPVDEQFF
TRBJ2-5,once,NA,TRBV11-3,TGTGCCAGCAGCTTGGGTCGCGGGGTAATTCAAGAGACCCAGTACTTC,CASSLGRGVIQETQYF
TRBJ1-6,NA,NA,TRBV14,TGTGCCAGCAGCCAAGCATGGTACACGGAAGATTCACCCCTCCACTTT,CASSQAWYTEDSPLHF
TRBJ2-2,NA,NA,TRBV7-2,TGTGCCAGCAGCTTACACGCTTTTAGTCTTTCGGGGGAGCTGTTTTTT,CASSLHAFSLSGELFF
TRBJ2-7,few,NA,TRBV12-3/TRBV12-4,TGTGCCAGCAGTACCCGGGACGAGCAGTACTTC,CASSTRDEQYF
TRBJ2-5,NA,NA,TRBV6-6,TGTGCCAGCAGGGCCCAGAGGGCAGGCCAAGAGACCCAGTACTTC,CASRAQRAGQETQYF
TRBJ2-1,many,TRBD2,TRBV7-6,TGTGCCAGCAGCCTAGGTATCAGTGGGCCGGGAGGCCAACTCGCTGAGCAGTTCTTC,CASSLGISGPGGQLAEQFF
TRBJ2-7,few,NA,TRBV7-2,TGTGCCAGCACCCCGAGGGCTACCTACGAGCAGTACTTC,CASTPRATYEQYF
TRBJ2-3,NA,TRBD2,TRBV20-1,TGCAGTGCGAACGGACTAGCACTCCGCACAGATACGCAGTATTTT,CSANGLALRTDTQYF
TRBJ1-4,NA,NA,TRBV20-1,TGCAGTGCTAGAGATGGCGGCAATGAAAAACTGTTTTTT,CSARDGGNEKLFF
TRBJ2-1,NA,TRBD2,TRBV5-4,TGTGCCAGCAGCTTGGTGAGCGGGGGGGATGGTGAGCAGTTCTTC,CASSLVSGGDGEQFF
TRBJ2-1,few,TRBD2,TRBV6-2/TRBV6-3,TGTGCCAGCAGTTACGTAGCGGGAGGGTTGAAGCAGTTCTTC,CASSYVAGGLKQFF
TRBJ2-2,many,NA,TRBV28,TGTGCCAGCAGTTTATTGGCGGGGGCAACCGGGGAGCTGTTTTTT,CASSLLAGATGELFF
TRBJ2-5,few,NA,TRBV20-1,TGCAGTGCTACCCGGGCCCTGGGGGAGACCCAGTACTTC,CSATRALGETQYF
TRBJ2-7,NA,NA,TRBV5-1,TGCGCCAGCAGTTCACAGGAGTACTACGAGCAGTACTTC,CASSSQEYYEQYF
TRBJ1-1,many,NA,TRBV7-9,TGTGCCAGCAGCCGACAGGTTTCTTACACTGAAGCTTTCTTT,CASSRQVSYTEAFF
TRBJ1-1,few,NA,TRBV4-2,TGTGCCAGCAGCCAAGTTGGGGGTAGTCGTACTGAAGCTTTCTTT,CASSQVGGSRTEAFF